The TCR beta chain under discussion was sequenced for a study (dated by TCRdb to the mid-2010s). Turning to the overall study: Whether tumor-infiltrating Tregs in breast cancer are recruited from blood Tregs or converted in situ from other CD4+ T cell subsets was tested.

The investigation overall reported the following: The larger-cohort validation was restricted to a single TCR beta V-J rearrangement rather than whole repertoires. Tumor-infiltrating Treg TCR alpha and beta sequences overlapped most with tumor naive CD4+ T cells, then with blood naive CD4+ T cells. In terms of TCR gene usage, tumor memory CD4+ T cells clustered together with blood and lymph node memory CD4+ cells, as well as with lymph node naive CD4+ cells.

Trimming takes 0 bases off V and 4 bases off J; junction bases not matched to a gene: 7. Including the terminal cysteine and phenylalanine, the CDR3 comprises 16 residues. Left in the record is the CDR3 DNA by itself, 48 bases read in frame from the first base. Reading the germline V gene gives CDR1 SGDLS and CDR2 YYNGEE. Full-length TCR variable regions were amplified by 5' RACE PCR with constant-region reverse primers, followed by semi-nested PCR with Nested Universal Primer A. The ReliaPrep RNA Cell Miniprep System was used to extract total RNA, which was then reverse transcribed into 5'RACE-ready cDNA with the SMARTer RACE 5'/3' Kit. An Illumina MiSeq was used to sequence the full-length TCR alpha and beta libraries, which had been barcoded with multiplex adaptors. The source study handled its data this way. For each of nine subset-tissue groups, sequencing data from the five patients were combined, and the groups were compared by unsupervised clustering of TCR gene usage. The Morisita-Horn index was used to calculate repertoire similarity, with shared sequences weighted by how much each contributed to each repertoire. TCRdb redid the processing of the public reads, applying fastp at Q25 and MiXCR, and retained in-frame beta chains. Rows are unified per CDR3 protein, each entry keeping the most common DNA and genes. None of the V and J calls come from the authors' own analysis; TCRdb made them. Across this sample there are approximately 60,000 distinct CDR3 sequences, with roughly 20% seen only once. The leading ten clones occupy 2.5% to 4% of the sample.

CD4+CD25+CD127-/low cells were isolated as Tregs. Tregs, naive and memory CD4+ T cells from tumor, blood and ipsilateral draining lymph nodes of a handful of breast cancer patients underwent full-length TCR alpha and beta sequencing. Tumor tissue, along with lymph nodes from ipsilateral axillary dissection, was perfused with PBS, minced, and then digested using collagenase I and hyaluronidase. Sorted cell populations were confirmed by FACS to exceed 90% purity. This clonotype was recorded at least ten times. Its target antigen remains unknown. No qualities accompany the bases; no much larger clone lies one base away.

The sequenced material came from tumor-infiltrating Tregs sorted from the breast tumor. The sequence came from a female donor with breast cancer. Recombination joined TRBV9 with TRBJ2-7; TRBD1 fits 10 bases in the junction. The CDR3 is CASSVAPGQGQYEQYF. DNA sequence: TGTGCCAGCAGCGTAGCCCCGGGACAGGGGCAGTACGAGCAGTACTTC.